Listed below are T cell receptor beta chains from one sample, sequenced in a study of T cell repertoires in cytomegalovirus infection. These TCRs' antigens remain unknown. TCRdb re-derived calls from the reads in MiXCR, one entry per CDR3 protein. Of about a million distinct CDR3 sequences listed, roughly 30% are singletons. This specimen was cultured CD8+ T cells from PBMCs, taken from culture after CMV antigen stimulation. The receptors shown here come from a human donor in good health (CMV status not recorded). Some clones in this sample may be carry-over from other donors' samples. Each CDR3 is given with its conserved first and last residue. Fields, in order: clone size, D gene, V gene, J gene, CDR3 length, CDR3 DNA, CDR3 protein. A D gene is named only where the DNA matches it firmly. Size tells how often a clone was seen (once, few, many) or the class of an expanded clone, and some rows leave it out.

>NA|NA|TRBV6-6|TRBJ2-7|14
TGTGCCAGCAGTTACGGGACAACCCTAGACGAGCAGTACTTC
CASSYGTTLDEQYF
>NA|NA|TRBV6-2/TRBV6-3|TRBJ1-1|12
TGTGCCAGCAGCCCGACAAGGACTGAAGCTTTCTTT
CASSPTRTEAFF
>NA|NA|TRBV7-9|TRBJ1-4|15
TGTGCCAGCAGCCCCTCGGCAGGCTCATATGAAAAACTGTTTTTT
CASSPSAGSYEKLFF
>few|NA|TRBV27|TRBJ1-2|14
TGTGCCAGCAGTTTACCAGCTACCACGGGTGGCTACACCTTC
CASSLPATTGGYTF
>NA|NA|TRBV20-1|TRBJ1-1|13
TGCAGTGCCATAAGGGACACGAACACTGAAGCTTTCTTT
CSAIRDTNTEAFF
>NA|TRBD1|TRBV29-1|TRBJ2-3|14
TGCAGCGTTGAGGGGCAGGGGGGCACAGATACGCAGTATTTT
CSVEGQGGTDTQYF
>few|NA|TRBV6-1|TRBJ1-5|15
TGTGCCAGCAGTGACTGGAAAGGAATAAATCAGCCCCAGCATTTT
CASSDWKGINQPQHF
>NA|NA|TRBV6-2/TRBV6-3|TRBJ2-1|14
TGTGCCAGCAGTTACTCCGGCTATTACAATGAGCAGTTCTTC
CASSYSGYYNEQFF
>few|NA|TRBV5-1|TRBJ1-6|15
TGCGCCAGCAGCTTGGGGACTCAGGGGAGTTCACCCCTCCACTTT
CASSLGTQGSSPLHF
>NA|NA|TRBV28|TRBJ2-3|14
TGTGCCAGCAGCTCCGAGGGCACCACAGATACGCAGTATTTT
CASSSEGTTDTQYF
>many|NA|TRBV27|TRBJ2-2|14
TGTGCCAGCAGTCTGGGACACTACACCGGGGAGCTGTTTTTT
CASSLGHYTGELFF
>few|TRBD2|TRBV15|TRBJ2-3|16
TGTGCCACCAGCAGAGAAAGCGGGGGGGGAGTAGATACGCAGTATTTT
CATSRESGGGVDTQYF
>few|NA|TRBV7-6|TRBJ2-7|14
TGTGCCAGCAGCTCAAGGGACTTTTGGCACGAGCAGTACTTC
CASSSRDFWHEQYF
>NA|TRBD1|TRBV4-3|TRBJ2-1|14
TGCGCCAGCAGCCAGACAGGGATCTACAATGAGCAGTTCTTC
CASSQTGIYNEQFF
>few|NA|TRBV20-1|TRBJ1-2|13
TGCAGTGCTGCCCGTCAGGTTCCCTATGGCTACACCTTC
CSAARQVPYGYTF
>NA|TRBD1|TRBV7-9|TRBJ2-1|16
TGTGCCAGCAGCTTAATCGGACAGGGGATTGAGAATGAGCAGTTCTTC
CASSLIGQGIENEQFF
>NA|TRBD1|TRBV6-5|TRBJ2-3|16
TGTGCCAGCAGTTACTGGGGACAGGGTTACCCAGATACGCAGTATTTT
CASSYWGQGYPDTQYF
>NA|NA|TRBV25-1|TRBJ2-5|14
TGTGCCAGCAGTGAATATTCCCTAACGGAGACCCAGTACTTC
CASSEYSLTETQYF
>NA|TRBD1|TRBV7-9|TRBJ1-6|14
TGTGCCAGCAGCCTGACAGGGTATAATTCACCCCTCCACTTT
CASSLTGYNSPLHF
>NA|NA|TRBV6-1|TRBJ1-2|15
TGTGCCAGCGGTAAAAAGGGCAGGGGAGATTATGGCTACACCTTC
CASGKKGRGDYGYTF
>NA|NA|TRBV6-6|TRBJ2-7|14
TGTGCCAGCAGTTACATTGAGGGGGGGATGGAGCAGTACTTC
CASSYIEGGMEQYF
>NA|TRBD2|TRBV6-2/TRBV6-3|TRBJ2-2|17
TGTGCCAGCAGGCCCGGACTAGCGGGGGAGTACACCGGGGAGCTGTTTTTT
CASRPGLAGEYTGELFF
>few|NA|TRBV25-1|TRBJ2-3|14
TGTGCCAGCAGTGAAGGAAGGGGGGCGGATACGCAGTATTTT
CASSEGRGADTQYF
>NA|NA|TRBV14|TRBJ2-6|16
TGTGCCAGCAGCCACTCTACCGGCTCTGGGGCCAACGTCCTGACTTTC
CASSHSTGSGANVLTF
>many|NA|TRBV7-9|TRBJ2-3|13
TGTGCCAGCAGCCCCCCCCACACAGATACGCAGTATTTT
CASSPPHTDTQYF
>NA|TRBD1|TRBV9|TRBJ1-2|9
TGTGCCAGCAGCGTCCCGGGACAGTTC
CASSVPGQF
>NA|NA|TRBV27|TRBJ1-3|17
TGTGCCAGCAGTCTAGAAACAGGGACCAACTCTGGAAACACCATATATTTT
CASSLETGTNSGNTIYF
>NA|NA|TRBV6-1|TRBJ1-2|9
TGTGCCACCCAGGGGGGCTACACCTTC
CATQGGYTF
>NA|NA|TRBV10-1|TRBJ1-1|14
TGCGCCAGCAAACCGGGGGTGATGAACACTGAAGCTTTCTTT
CASKPGVMNTEAFF
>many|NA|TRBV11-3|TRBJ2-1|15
TGTGCCAGCAGTTTCGGGGGTAGCTCCTACAATGAGCAGTTCTTC
CASSFGGSSYNEQFF
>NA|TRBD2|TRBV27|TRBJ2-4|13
TGTGCCAGCAGTTGGGGGGGATCGGACATTCAGTACTTC
CASSWGGSDIQYF
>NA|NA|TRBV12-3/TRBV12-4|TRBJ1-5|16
TGTGCCAGCAGTTTGCAGGGTTCTTTTGGGAATCAGCCCCAGCATTTT
CASSLQGSFGNQPQHF
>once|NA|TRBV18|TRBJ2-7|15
TGTGCCAGCTCACCACCGGGTGTAGGGCCCCACGAGCAGTACTTC
CASSPPGVGPHEQYF
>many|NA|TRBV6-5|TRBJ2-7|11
TGTGCCAGCAGTTACTCCCACGAGCAGTACTTC
CASSYSHEQYF
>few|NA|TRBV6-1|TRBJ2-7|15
TGTGCCAGCAGTGAAGACAGGGGACTTCCCTACGAGCAGTACTTC
CASSEDRGLPYEQYF
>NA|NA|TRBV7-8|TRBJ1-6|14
TGTGCCAGCAGCTTCGAAGGGGGTAATTCACCCCTCCACTTT
CASSFEGGNSPLHF
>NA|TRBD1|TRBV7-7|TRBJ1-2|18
TGTGCTAGCAGCTTAGCGATCGACAGGGAGGTTCAACTCTATGGCTACACCTTC
CASSLAIDREVQLYGYTF
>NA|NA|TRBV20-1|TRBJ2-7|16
TGCAGTGCTAGAGATAGGGAAGCCCCTTTGGCCTACGAGCAGTACTTC
CSARDREAPLAYEQYF
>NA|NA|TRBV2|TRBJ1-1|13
TGTGCCAGCCCGAGGGGGGAAGGAGCTGAAGCTTTCTTT
CASPRGEGAEAFF
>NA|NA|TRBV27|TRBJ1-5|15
TGTGCCAGCAGTTTGGTAGGGAAGTCTAGTCAGCCCCAGCATTTT
CASSLVGKSSQPQHF
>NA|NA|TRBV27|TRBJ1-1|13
TGTGCCAGCAGTTTCGCATCCTACACTGAAGCTTTCTTT
CASSFASYTEAFF
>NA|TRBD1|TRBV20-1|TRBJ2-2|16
TGCAGTGCTAGAGATTCAGGGGGCCTTAACACCGGGGAGCTGTTTTTT
CSARDSGGLNTGELFF
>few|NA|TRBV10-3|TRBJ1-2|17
TGTGCCATCCTCCAGGCGAAAATCGGGGGCGCTAACTATGGCTACACCTTC
CAILQAKIGGANYGYTF
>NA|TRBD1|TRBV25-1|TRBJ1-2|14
TGTGCCAGCAGTGAATGGGACAGGGACTATGGCTACACCTTC
CASSEWDRDYGYTF
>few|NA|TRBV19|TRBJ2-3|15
TGTGCCAGCCGTCTCTCCGGGACTAGCACAGATACGCAGTATTTT
CASRLSGTSTDTQYF
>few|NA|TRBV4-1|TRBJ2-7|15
TGCGCCAGCAGCCAATCCTTCCTGACGGGGATCGAGCAGTACTTC
CASSQSFLTGIEQYF
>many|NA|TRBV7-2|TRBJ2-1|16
TGTGCCAGCAGCTTAGTAGACACTTCCTCCTACAATGAGCAGTTCTTC
CASSLVDTSSYNEQFF